One and the same sample provided the 27 T cell receptor beta chains below, sequenced in a study of OX40 agonist ivuxolimab in advanced cancers. Assay used: immunoSEQ multiplex PCR; TCRdb lists only in-frame clones, some missing. The repertoire consists of roughly 41,000 clones, with 70% to 90% occurring once and the leading ten covering roughly 2.3%. The sequences come from CD4+ or CD8+ T cells sorted from blood, collected in a trial of the OX40 agonist ivuxolimab. The receptor source for this set is an adult with an advanced solid tumor such as melanoma, head and neck, liver or kidney cancer.

The rearrangement links TRBV6-5 to TRBJ1-1; no clear D gene. Germline CDR1 MNHEY, CDR2 SVGAGI. This CDR3 has 12 amino acids. Trimming pared 10 bases from V and 5 bases from J, leaving 14 bases between. CDR3 residues: CAIGDEGTEAFF. Written as DNA, the CDR3 is TGTGCCATTGGGGATGAAGGAACTGAAGCTTTCTTT.

The chain carries TRBV25-1 and TRBJ1-2, with 7 bases fitting TRBD1. This CDR3 is built from 18 residues. V dropped 4 bases and J dropped 5; count of bases not matched to a gene: 19. Germline CDR1 MGHDK, CDR2 SYGVNS. The CDR3 bases are TGTGCCAGCAGTGCGATCCGGGACAGAGACCAGTTAGGATATGGCTACACCTTC. As protein: CASSAIRDRDQLGYGYTF.

V usage is TRBV6-5 and J usage is TRBJ2-1; 8 bases map to TRBD2. The CDR3 sequence is 14 residues long. The V segment lost 7 bases and the J segment 2 bases; nucleotides outside the gene matches: 4. In germline, CDR1 is MNHEY, CDR2 SVGAGI. This CDR3 is CASKIAGTYNEQFF. CDR3 nucleotide sequence: TGTGCCAGCAAAATAGCGGGGACCTACAATGAGCAGTTCTTC.

The V call is TRBV6-1, the J call TRBJ1-1; no reliable D call. The V end lost 6 bases, the J end lost 3 bases, and 8 bases lay between the germline ends. Germline V gene sequence: CDR1 MNHNS, CDR2 SASEGT. The CDR3 is 12 residues long. DNA for the CDR3: TGTGCCAGCAGGAACGGGGACACTGAAGCTTTCTTT. Protein sequence: CASRNGDTEAFF.

The chain uses TRBV7-9 and TRBJ1-1, with a tentative D call TRBD1 (6 bases). The CDR3 length is 15 residues. Germline V gene sequence: CDR1 SEHNR, CDR2 FQNEAQ (reference sequence). With 5 bases removed from V and 1 base from J, the gap between germline ends came to 14 bases. This CDR3 reads CASSLRDTTNTEAFF. CDR3 coding DNA: TGTGCCAGCAGCCTGAGGGACACCACGAACACTGAAGCTTTCTTT.

The rearrangement links TRBV30 to TRBJ1-2; possibly TRBD1 for D (6 bases). Per the germline V gene, CDR1 is GTSNPN and CDR2 is SVGIG (reference sequence). This CDR3 comprises 11 residues. Trimming pared 1 base from V and 8 bases from J, leaving 8 bases between. This CDR3 is CAWSAGAGYTF. CDR3 nucleotide sequence: TGTGCCTGGAGTGCGGGGGCGGGCTACACCTTC. Full variable domain (missing parts from reference TRBV30 and TRBJ1-2): SQTIHQWPATLVQPVGSPLSLECTVEGTSNPNLYWYRQAAGRGLQLLFYSVGIGQISSEVPQNLSASRPQDRQFILSSKKLLLSDSGFYLCAWSAGAGYTFGSGTRLTVV.

This rearrangement joins TRBV15 to TRBJ2-7; TRBD1 is a possible D gene (5 bases). Germline assignment: CDR1 LNHNV and CDR2 YYDKDF (reference sequence). The CDR3 length is 16 residues. V was cut by 2 bases and J by 7 bases, with 21 bases left in between. The CDR3 reads CATSRHLGAGFGEQYF. The CDR3 DNA is TGTGCCACCAGCAGACACCTTGGGGCAGGGTTCGGTGAGCAGTACTTC.

The sample holds one count of this clone. This rearrangement joins TRBV27 to TRBJ2-7; possible D gene TRBD1, 5 bases. Trimming pared 3 bases from V and 7 bases from J, leaving 19 bases between. From germline, CDR1 is MNHEY and CDR2 SMNVEV (reference sequence). This CDR3 is 15 amino acids long. The CDR3 DNA follows: TGTGCCAGCAGTTTGCTGTCTAGGGGTGGGGCGGAGCAGTACTTC. The encoded protein is CASSLLSRGGAEQYF.

This chain joins TRBV7-2 and TRBJ2-5, with D unclear. Trimming pared 2 bases from V and 2 bases from J, leaving 9 bases between. From germline, CDR1 is SGHTA and CDR2 FQGNSA. This CDR3 is 14 amino acids long. CDR3 residues: CASSLRWQQETQYF. DNA for the CDR3: TGTGCCAGCAGCTTAAGGTGGCAGCAAGAGACCCAGTACTTC.

This sequence joins TRBV6-5 and TRBJ2-5; 10 bases match TRBD2. This CDR3 is 15 amino acids long. Losses at the gene ends were 6 bases for V and 4 bases for J; bases not matched to a gene: 8. Germline V gene sequence: CDR1 MNHEY, CDR2 SVGAGI. The CDR3 DNA sequence: TGTGCCAGCAGGAGCGGGGGGGCCCTCGGAGAGACCCAGTACTTC. This sequence encodes CASRSGGALGETQYF.

The rearrangement uses TRBV29-1 and TRBJ2-7; TRBD1 is a possible D gene (5 bases). The CDR3 contains 13 residues. The V gene's germline CDR1 is SQVTM and CDR2 ANQGSEA. The V end lost 5 bases, the J end lost 2 bases, and 13 bases lay between the germline ends. CDR3: CSVQGQGAYEQYF. CDR3 coding DNA: TGCAGCGTTCAGGGTCAAGGGGCCTACGAGCAGTACTTC.

The chain recombines TRBV5-1 with TRBJ2-5; D unresolved. Between the trimmed V and J ends, which lost 4 bases and 7 bases, there was a span of 17 bases. The CDR3 loop spans 14 amino acids. The germline V gene has CDR1 SGHRS and CDR2 YFSETQ. The chain's CDR3 is CASSPMGGPRTQYF. The CDR3 nucleotides read TGCGCCAGCAGCCCGATGGGCGGTCCGCGGACCCAGTACTTC. Complete variable domain (other parts from reference TRBV5-1 and TRBJ2-5): KAGVTQTPRYLIKTRGQQVTLSCSPISGHRSVSWYQQTPGQGLQFLFEYFSETQRNKGNFPGRFSGRQFSNSRSEMNVSTLELGDSALYLCASSPMGGPRTQYFGPGTRLLVL.

The gene calls are TRBV6-6 and TRBJ1-1; D not resolved. V lost 6 bases, J lost 5 bases, and 13 bases lay in between. Germline assignment: CDR1 MNHNY and CDR2 SVGAGI (reference sequence). The CDR3 has 13 amino acids. CDR3 loop: CASRQAAGTEAFF. In DNA form, the CDR3 reads TGTGCCAGCAGGCAGGCGGCGGGGACTGAAGCTTTCTTT.

The chain is built from TRBV10-3 and TRBJ1-2; 7 bases fit TRBD1. J was trimmed by 1 base and V by 3 bases; bases with no gene match: 5. The germline V gene encodes CDR1 ENHRY and CDR2 SYGVKD. The CDR3 consists of 15 residues. This CDR3 reads CAISDPDRFNYGYTF. Here the CDR3 DNA reads TGTGCCATCAGTGACCCGGACAGGTTTAACTATGGCTACACCTTC.

V and J are TRBV4-3 and TRBJ1-2, with D unresolved. CDR1 is LGHNA, CDR2 YSLEER, per germline. The CDR3 spans 15 residues. Deletions cut 0 bases from V and 7 bases from J, with 15 bases between. CDR3 region: CASSQDMASSLGYTF. DNA for the CDR3: TGCGCCAGCAGCCAAGATATGGCCAGCTCCCTTGGCTACACCTTC.

The chain joins TRBV5-6 to TRBJ2-7; maybe TRBD1 (5 bases). The germline V and J ends were trimmed by 0 bases and 2 bases, with 9 bases remaining between them. Looked up from germline, CDR1 is SGHDT and CDR2 is YYEEEE. There are 14 residues in the CDR3. The CDR3 region has the DNA TGTGCCAGCAGCTTGGTAACAGGCGCCTACGAGCAGTACTTC. Protein product: CASSLVTGAYEQYF.

For the CDR3, the DNA is TGTGCCAGCAGATCCCCTGGGGACAGGGATCGGGGGGAGCTGTTTTTT. Protein sequence: CASRSPGDRDRGELFF. V is TRBV28 and J is TRBJ2-2; 9 bases agree with TRBD1. The V gene's germline CDR1 is MDHEN and CDR2 SYDVKM. After removal of 6 bases from V and 8 bases from J, the junction contained 13 bases not matched to a gene. The CDR3 is 16 amino acids.

The V and J genes are TRBV4-2 and TRBJ2-5; D is tentatively TRBD1 or TRBD2 (6 bases each). CDR3 length: 16 amino acids. The V gene's germline CDR1 is LGHNA and CDR2 YNFKEQ. Deletions cut 4 bases from V and 5 bases from J, with 20 bases between. The CDR3 DNA reads as TGTGCCAGCAGCCCGACAGGACGGGGGCTTAGCGAGACCCAGTACTTC. This translates into CASSPTGRGLSETQYF.

The V call is TRBV14, the J call TRBJ2-3, with 14 bases that match TRBD2. Germline V gene lookup returns CDR1 SGHDN and CDR2 FVKESK. CDR3 length: 16 residues. Trimming removed 2 bases from V and 4 bases from J; junction bases left unmatched: 2. The CDR3 DNA reads as TGTGCCAGCAGCCAATCGGGACTAGCGGGGGCAGATACGCAGTATTTT. This sequence encodes CASSQSGLAGADTQYF.

This sequence joins TRBV5-1 and TRBJ2-1; TRBD2 agrees at 10 bases. There are 16 residues in the CDR3. Trimming at V came to 4 bases and at J to 7 bases, leaving 11 bases not matched to a gene. The germline gives CDR1 SGHRS, CDR2 YFSETQ. The CDR3 DNA reads TGCGCCAGCAGCCCCAGGGTAGCGGGGGGCGGGAATGAGCAGTTCTTC. This sequence encodes CASSPRVAGGGNEQFF.

V is TRBV15 and J is TRBJ2-1; the D gene could be TRBD1 or TRBD2 (6 bases each). The CDR3 totals 16 residues. The germline V gene has CDR1 LNHNV and CDR2 YYDKDF (reference sequence). The V and J ends lost 7 bases and 4 bases respectively, with 20 bases between them. CDR3 protein: CATTQTGRRDYNEQFF. For the CDR3, the DNA is TGTGCCACCACCCAGACAGGCAGGAGGGATTACAATGAGCAGTTCTTC.

The chain couples TRBV7-3 to TRBJ2-7, with 9 bases lining up with TRBD2. Trimming at V came to 5 bases and at J to 3 bases, leaving 8 bases not matched to a gene. Germline CDR1 SGHTA, CDR2 FQGTGA. The CDR3 loop spans 15 amino acids. The CDR3 loop reads CASSPYAGGGYEQYF. In nucleotides, the CDR3 is TGTGCCAGCAGCCCCTACGCGGGGGGGGGCTACGAGCAGTACTTC.

As regards this clone: The junction departs from germline at one end; a sequencing error may be responsible. Other DNA sequences in this sample translate to the same CDR3. The V gene is TRBV18, the J gene TRBJ1-1; TRBD1 matches at 7 bases. The CDR3 is made up of 15 amino acids. Germline-derived CDR1 and CDR2 are KGHSH and LQKENI. The CDR3 loop is CASSPTPQGGTEAFF. As DNA, the CDR3 is TGCGCCAGCTCACCCACCCCGCAGGGGGGCACTGAAGCTTTCTTT.

CDR3 sequence: CASSQEPLGHANTGELFF. For the CDR3, the DNA is TGCGCCAGCAGCCAAGAACCCCTCGGGCATGCGAACACCGGGGAGCTGTTTTTT. V and J are TRBV4-1 and TRBJ2-2; D ambiguous. The CDR3 totals 18 residues. Germline CDR1 is MGHRA and CDR2 is YSYEKL. V was cut by 0 bases and J by 0 bases, with 14 bases left in between.

This chain links TRBV5-4 with TRBJ2-2; 14 bases map to TRBD2. The germline gives CDR1 SGHNT, CDR2 YYREEE (reference sequence). There are 17 residues in the CDR3. V gave up 4 bases and J gave up 4 bases; unmatched junction bases: 6. DNA for the CDR3: TGTGCCAGCAGCACTGGACTAGCGGGGGGCGGCACCGGGGAGCTGTTTTTT. Its translation: CASSTGLAGGGTGELFF.

The chain recombines TRBV5-1 with TRBJ2-1; 7 nucleotides line up with TRBD1. From germline, CDR1 is SGHRS and CDR2 YFSETQ. The CDR3 totals 14 residues. With V trimmed by 4 bases and J by 8 bases, 9 bases remained unmatched. As DNA, the CDR3 is TGCGCCAGCAGCCCGGACAGGTCGGTCGATGAGCAGTTCTTC. Protein product: CASSPDRSVDEQFF.

This rearrangement joins TRBV19 to TRBJ1-2, with D perhaps matching TRBD1 (5 bases). The V end lost 5 bases, the J end lost 0 bases, and 13 bases lay between the germline ends. The CDR3 covers 15 residues. The V gene's germline CDR1 is LNHDA and CDR2 SQIVND (reference sequence). DNA of the CDR3: TGTGCCAGTAGTCGGGTGGACACTTCTAACTATGGCTACACCTTC. Translating gives CASSRVDTSNYGYTF.